This T cell receptor (beta chain) emerged from a study of cytomegalovirus exposure and HLA in healthy donors. Germline V gives CDR1 MDHEN, CDR2 SYDVKM. There are 11 residues in the CDR3. V lost 6 bases and J lost 2, with 3 bases in between. Using immunoSEQ multiplex PCR, the repertoire was profiled, and TCRdb retains in-frame clones only, with some absent. The sample lists approximately 100,000 clones, 80% to 95% occurring once. Material for sequencing was PBMCs. The chain links TRBV28 to TRBJ2-3; D gene unclear. This clonotype was sampled from a woman aged 25 to 39 in good health and CMV-seropositive. The CDR3 nucleotides read TGTGCCAGCAGCTTCACAGATACGCAGTATTTT. Translated: CASSFTDTQYF.